This T cell receptor (beta chain) was observed in a study of blood T cells in healthy people across ages. On the study more broadly: The template switching approach captured approximately one barcoded beta molecule for every two T cells.

Peripheral blood was drawn, approximately 10 milliliters per donor. Germline lookup yields CDR1 DFQATT and CDR2 SNEGSKA (reference sequence). Trimming took 3 bases from V and 5 from J, leaving 13 bases between them. CDR3 length equals 13 residues. Findings and caveats of the study: Greater diversity and more naive CD4+ cells were seen in long-lived donors than in aged donors. Higher naive T cell percentage went strongly together with higher TCR beta diversity.

This clonotype was detected a few times. Its antigen remains unidentified. The authors ran a second PCR of roughly 6 to 11 cycles using a sample-barcoded 5' primer and a J-beta primer mix. Each CDR3 protein is one row after TCRdb ran MiXCR on the 5' RACE reads. The data contain over 600,000 distinct CDR3 sequences, around 38% of them seen just once; the ten biggest clones take up about 32%. V is TRBV20-1 and J is TRBJ1-1; D perhaps matches TRBD1 (6 bases). This clonotype was sampled from a man of 80 years or more in good health. Sequenced: blood. The CDR3 reads CSASVRRGTEAFF. Written as DNA, the CDR3 is TGCAGTGCTAGTGTTCGCAGGGGTACTGAAGCTTTCTTT.